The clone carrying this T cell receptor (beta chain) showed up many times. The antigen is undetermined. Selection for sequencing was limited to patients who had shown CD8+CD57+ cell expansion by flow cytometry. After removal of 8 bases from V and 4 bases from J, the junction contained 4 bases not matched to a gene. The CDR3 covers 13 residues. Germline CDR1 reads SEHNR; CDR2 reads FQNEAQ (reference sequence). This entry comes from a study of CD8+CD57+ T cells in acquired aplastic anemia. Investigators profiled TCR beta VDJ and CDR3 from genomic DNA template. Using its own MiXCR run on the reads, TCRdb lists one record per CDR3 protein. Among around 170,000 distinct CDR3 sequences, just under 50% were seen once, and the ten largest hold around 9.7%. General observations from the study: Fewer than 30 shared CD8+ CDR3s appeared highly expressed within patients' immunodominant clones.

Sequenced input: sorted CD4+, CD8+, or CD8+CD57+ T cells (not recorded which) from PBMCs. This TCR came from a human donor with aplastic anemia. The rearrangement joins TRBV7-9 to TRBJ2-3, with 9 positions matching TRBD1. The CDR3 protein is CASGGQGPDTQYF. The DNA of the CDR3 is TGTGCCAGCGGGGGACAGGGACCAGATACGCAGTATTTT.